The sample holds many counts of the clone carrying this T cell receptor beta chain. This entry belongs to a study of Graves' ophthalmopathy and Graves' hyperthyroidism. Trimming pared 2 bases from V and 3 bases from J, leaving 3 bases between. Germline V lookup: CDR1 KGHDR, CDR2 SFDVKD. This CDR3 has 12 amino acids. For repertoire sequencing, the TCR beta CDR3 regions were amplified from RNA transcripts. A first-round RT-PCR used HTBI primers, followed by a second-round multiplex PCR. TCRdb recomputed calls from the multiplex PCR reads with MiXCR, one row per CDR3 protein. The sample lists approximately 500,000 distinct CDR3 sequences, approximately 15% occurring once. From fresh peripheral blood, 8 to 10 ml in volume, the PBMCs were obtained.

The TCR was taken from a woman under 40 with Graves' ophthalmopathy. Sequences were obtained from blood. V gene TRBV24-1 combines with J gene TRBJ2-5; D unclear. DNA for the CDR3: TGTGCCACCAGTGATTACGAAGAGACCCAGTACTTC. Translation gives CATSDYEETQYF.